Listed below are T cell receptor beta chains from one sample, sequenced in a study of T cell changes during pregnancy in multiple sclerosis. The repertoire was sequenced with immunoSEQ multiplex PCR; TCRdb's copy has only in-frame clones and lacks some. The profile covers roughly 80,000 clones, with 90% to 95% appearing a single time and less than 3% taken by the ten largest. Material: peripheral blood, obtained before pregnancy. The receptors stem from a female donor with multiple sclerosis, enrolled in a pregnancy study. Each CDR3 is given with its conserved first and last residue.

v_gene: TRBV14; j_gene: TRBJ1-1; CDR3aa: CASSQLTTGRDTEAFF
v_gene: TRBV7-8; j_gene: TRBJ1-5; CDR3aa: CASSPGTGAGQPQHF
v_gene: TRBV10-2; j_gene: TRBJ2-2; CDR3aa: CASKNLAGEGTGELFF
v_gene: TRBV30; j_gene: TRBJ2-7; CDR3aa: CAWSASGREQYF
v_gene: TRBV21-1; j_gene: TRBJ2-7; CDR3aa: CASSKKLKKSGGRSYEQYF
v_gene: TRBV2; j_gene: TRBJ1-4; CDR3aa: CASSDWSVIETDEKLFF
v_gene: TRBV6-4; j_gene: TRBJ1-2; CDR3aa: CASSDQGASYGYTF
v_gene: TRBV30; j_gene: TRBJ1-5; CDR3aa: CAWSEGIQPQHF
v_gene: TRBV28; j_gene: TRBJ1-3; CDR3aa: CASSLLGQGTGNTIYF
v_gene: TRBV27; j_gene: TRBJ1-1; CDR3aa: CASHPVPPTEAFF
v_gene: TRBV4-2; j_gene: TRBJ2-3; CDR3aa: CASSQALSTDTQYF
v_gene: TRBV6-5; j_gene: TRBJ2-7; CDR3aa: CASSYSGQGWLEQYF
v_gene: TRBV7-3; j_gene: TRBJ2-5; CDR3aa: CASSEWGGETQYF
v_gene: TRBV2; j_gene: TRBJ1-5; CDR3aa: CASSERTGPDQPQHF
v_gene: TRBV7-3; j_gene: TRBJ1-1; CDR3aa: CASSPGGSEAFF
v_gene: TRBV28; j_gene: TRBJ1-2; CDR3aa: CASTWGGGYGYTF
v_gene: TRBV9; j_gene: TRBJ1-1; CDR3aa: CASSVVQGLNTEAFF
v_gene: TRBV2; j_gene: TRBJ1-2; CDR3aa: CASSEALRYGYTF
v_gene: TRBV19; j_gene: TRBJ1-2; CDR3aa: CASSTTGTGSLNYGYTF
v_gene: TRBV27; j_gene: TRBJ2-7; CDR3aa: CASSSVAARSYEQYF
v_gene: TRBV21-1; j_gene: TRBJ2-1; CDR3aa: CASSKQMEPSSYNEQFF
v_gene: TRBV5-1; j_gene: TRBJ2-7; CDR3aa: CASRHETSGDRYEQYF
v_gene: TRBV5-4; j_gene: TRBJ2-7; CDR3aa: CASSIGQASSYEQYF
v_gene: TRBV28; j_gene: TRBJ1-2; CDR3aa: CASRRGPGANYGYTF
v_gene: TRBV7-3; j_gene: TRBJ2-5; CDR3aa: CASSYTSQETQYF
v_gene: TRBV5-1; j_gene: TRBJ2-1; CDR3aa: CASSLGPSGRISYNEQFF
v_gene: TRBV7-2; j_gene: TRBJ2-1; CDR3aa: CASSLAFSGYNEQFF
v_gene: TRBV7-9; j_gene: TRBJ2-5; CDR3aa: CASSFWDYQETQYF
v_gene: TRBV11-2; j_gene: TRBJ2-2; CDR3aa: CASSPGQTNTGELFF
v_gene: TRBV5-1; j_gene: TRBJ1-1; CDR3aa: CASSLGRVGQNTEAFF
v_gene: TRBV5-4; j_gene: TRBJ2-3; CDR3aa: CASSSTMTSGTDTQYF